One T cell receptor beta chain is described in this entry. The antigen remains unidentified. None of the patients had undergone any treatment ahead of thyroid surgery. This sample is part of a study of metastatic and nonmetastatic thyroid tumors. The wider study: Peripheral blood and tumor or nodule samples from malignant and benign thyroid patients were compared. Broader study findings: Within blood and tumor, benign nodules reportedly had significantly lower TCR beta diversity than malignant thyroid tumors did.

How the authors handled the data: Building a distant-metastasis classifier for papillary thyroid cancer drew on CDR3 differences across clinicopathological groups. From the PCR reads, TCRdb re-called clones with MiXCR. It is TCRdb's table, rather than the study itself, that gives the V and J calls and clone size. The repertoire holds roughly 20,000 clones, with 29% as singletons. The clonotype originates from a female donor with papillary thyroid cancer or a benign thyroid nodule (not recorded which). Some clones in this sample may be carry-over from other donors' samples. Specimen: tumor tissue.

DNA for the CDR3: TGCGCCAGCAGCTTAGACAGCCGGGGGACACCCCTCCACTTT. This translates into CASSLDSRGTPLHF. The genes are TRBV5-1 and TRBJ1-6; D perhaps matches TRBD1 (5 bases). Per germline, CDR1 SGHRS and CDR2 YFSETQ. Trimming stripped 2 bases from V and 11 bases from J, with 14 bases between. The CDR3 has 14 amino acids.